This T cell receptor (beta chain) originates from a study of OX40 agonist ivuxolimab in advanced cancers. Study context: Ivuxolimab is a fully human IgG2 antibody that activates OX40 (CD134). Ivuxolimab, which patients received intravenously every 2 weeks, was dosed at 0.01 to 10 mg/kg.

Method: immunoSEQ multiplex PCR; TCRdb's copy keeps in-frame clones and lacks some. This sample has around 62,000 clones, with roughly nine tenths found just once. Comments on this clone: Its antigen is not identified.

Germline lookup yields CDR1 SGHTA and CDR2 FQGNSA. This CDR3 spans 16 amino acids. The ends were cut back, 2 bases at V and 2 bases at J, with 13 bases in the middle. General study results and limits: With doses of 0.1 to 3.0 mg/kg, CD4+ and CD8+ blood T cells had undergone clonal expansion by week 6.

The J gene is TRBJ2-1, the V gene TRBV7-2; perhaps D is TRBD1 or TRBD2 (6 bases each). This sequence originates from an adult with an advanced solid tumor such as melanoma, head and neck, liver or kidney cancer. The sample consisted of CD4+ or CD8+ T cells sorted from blood, taken in a trial of the OX40 agonist ivuxolimab. The CDR3 DNA is TGTGCCAGCAGCTTAAACCCGGGGGCCCCCTACAATGAGCAGTTCTTC. This sequence encodes CASSLNPGAPYNEQFF. Looking up the rest from reference TRBV7-2 and TRBJ2-1 gives the full variable domain: GAGVSQSPSNKVTEKGKDVELRCDPISGHTALYWYRQSLGQGLEFLIYFQGNSAPDKSGLPSDRFSAERTGGSVSTLTIQRTQQEDSAVYLCASSLNPGAPYNEQFFGPGTRLTVL.